Below, 19 T cell receptor beta chains from the same sample are listed, as sequenced in a study of blood T cell repertoires in COVID-19. Sequenced by immunoSEQ multiplex PCR; TCRdb stores in-frame clones only, minus some. The data hold around 360,000 clones, with approximately 84% observed a single time. Sequenced sample: PBMCs or T cells enriched from blood (not recorded which). These receptors all stem from a woman aged 30 to 39 who had recovered from COVID-19.

The gene calls are TRBV19 and TRBJ2-3, with D perhaps matching TRBD2 (5 bases). The V gene's germline CDR1 is LNHDA and CDR2 SQIVND (reference sequence). V lost 6 bases, J lost 2 bases, and 12 bases lay in between. The CDR3 extends over 14 amino acids. CDR3 in amino acids: CASRIQRHTDTQYF. The DNA of the CDR3 is TGTGCCAGTAGAATCCAGCGGCACACAGATACGCAGTATTTT.

J is TRBJ2-7 and V is TRBV19; 11 bases line up with TRBD2. Germline V gene data show CDR1 as LNHDA and CDR2 as SQIVND (reference sequence). This CDR3 is built from 15 residues. V shed 5 bases, J shed 6 bases, and the junction held 9 bases outside the gene matches. The CDR3 loop is CASSPSGGNPLEQYF. DNA for the CDR3: TGTGCCAGTAGTCCTAGCGGGGGGAATCCTCTCGAGCAGTACTTC.

The V call is TRBV5-1, the J call TRBJ2-2; D not certain. This CDR3 contains 14 residues. CDR1 is SGHRS, CDR2 YFSETQ, per germline. V was shortened by 4 bases and J by 4 bases, with 11 bases between the two germline ends. CDR3 sequence: CASSIIPSTGELFF. As DNA, the CDR3 is TGCGCCAGCAGCATCATTCCATCCACCGGGGAGCTGTTTTTT.

Here the CDR3 DNA reads TGTGCCAGCAGCTTCAATGCTAGATACGAGCAGTACTTC. This encodes CASSFNARYEQYF. The chain employs TRBV7-2 and TRBJ2-7, with D unresolved. This CDR3 is 13 amino acids long. Trimming removed 3 bases from V and 4 bases from J, with 10 bases in between. CDR1 and CDR2 from the germline V gene are SGHTA and FQGNSA.

The chain employs TRBV6-5 and TRBJ1-5; D remains ambiguous. V lost 2 bases, J lost 4 bases, and 6 bases lay in between. The CDR3 sequence is 13 residues long. The germline CDR1 and CDR2 sequences are MNHEY and SVGAGI. CDR3 bases: TGTGCCAGCAGTTACGGCAGGAATCAGCCCCAGCATTTT. The encoded protein is CASSYGRNQPQHF.

This clone occurred once. This chain links TRBV24-1 with TRBJ1-2; 7 bases are shared with TRBD1. The CDR3 length is 12 residues. Germline loops: CDR1 KGHDR, CDR2 SFDVKD. The junction had 5 bases not matched to a gene; V was cut back by 10 bases and J by 4 bases. CDR3 amino acids: CATRGQFYGYTF. The CDR3 DNA reads as TGTGCCACTAGGGGACAGTTCTATGGCTACACCTTC.

The chain links TRBV19 to TRBJ1-5; TRBD1 might be the D (5 bases). V was trimmed by 6 bases and J by 6 bases, leaving 15 bases between them. This CDR3 has 14 residues. Germline loops: CDR1 LNHDA, CDR2 SQIVND (reference sequence). This CDR3 is CASRLQGKGQPQHF. In DNA form, the CDR3 reads TGTGCCAGTAGATTGCAGGGAAAAGGTCAGCCCCAGCATTTT. Looking up the rest from reference TRBV19 and TRBJ1-5 gives the full variable domain: DGGITQSPKYLFRKEGQNVTLSCEQNLNHDAMYWYRQDPGQGLRLIYYSQIVNDFQKGDIAEGYSVSREKKESFPLTVTSAQKNPTAFYLCASRLQGKGQPQHFGDGTRLSIL.

CDR3 DNA sequence: TGTGCCAGCAGTGATCCGGCGGGGAACACTGAAGCTTTCTTT. Translation gives CASSDPAGNTEAFF. This chain links TRBV2 with TRBJ1-1; D uncertain. The germline CDR1 and CDR2 sequences are SNHLY and FYNNEI. The V end lost 3 bases, the J end lost 1 base, and 9 bases lay between the germline ends. The CDR3 length is 14 residues.

This clone was found once. The chain combines TRBV3-1 (or the pseudogene TRBV3-2) with TRBJ2-7, with 7 bases fitting TRBD2. This CDR3 spans 15 amino acids. The trim removed 1 base at V and 2 bases at J, leaving 5 bases unmatched. Germline V gene sequence: CDR1 LGHDT, CDR2 YNNKEL (reference sequence). CDR3 DNA sequence: TGTGCCAGCAGCCAAGGAGGCGGGGGAGCCTACGAGCAGTACTTC. Residues: CASSQGGGGAYEQYF.

The chain recombines TRBV7-9 with TRBJ1-1; 9 bases map to TRBD1. CDR1 is SEHNR, CDR2 FQNEAQ, per germline (reference sequence). The CDR3 extends over 15 amino acids. V dropped 3 bases and J dropped 3; count of bases not matched to a gene: 5. In DNA, the CDR3 is TGTGCCAGCAGCTTCGGGGACAGGGTGGACACTGAAGCTTTCTTT. Translation: CASSFGDRVDTEAFF.

In DNA, the CDR3 is TGCGCCAGCAGCTTGGTTTTGGGAGTTGGCACAGATACGCAGTATTTT. Its protein product is CASSLVLGVGTDTQYF. V gene TRBV5-1 combines with J gene TRBJ2-3; the D gene is possibly TRBD2 (5 bases). This CDR3 spans 16 amino acids. V gave up 0 bases and J gave up 1 base, with 12 bases separating them. Germline V gives CDR1 SGHRS, CDR2 YFSETQ.

Turning to this clone: This sample also contains other DNA sequences that code for the same CDR3. The V call is TRBV19, the J call TRBJ2-7; perhaps TRBD1 as D (6 bases). The germline V and J ends were trimmed by 4 bases and 6 bases, with 13 bases remaining between them. The germline V gene has CDR1 LNHDA and CDR2 SQIVND (reference sequence). The CDR3 extends over 13 amino acids. The CDR3: CASSTIQGSEQYF. The CDR3 DNA reads as TGTGCCAGTAGTACCATACAGGGCTCCGAGCAGTACTTC.

The chain couples TRBV15 to TRBJ2-2, with D possibly matching TRBD1 (5 bases). Trimming left V 6 bases short and J 6 bases short, with 11 bases between. Germline lookup yields CDR1 LNHNV and CDR2 YYDKDF (reference sequence). This CDR3 spans 13 amino acids. CDR3 bases: TGTGCCACCAGTTTCGACAGCCCCGGGGAGCTGTTTTTT. It specifies CATSFDSPGELFF.

The chain combines TRBV12-5 with TRBJ2-3; D perhaps matches TRBD1 (6 bases). CDR3 length: 16 residues. CDR1 and CDR2 from the germline V gene are LGHNT and FRNRAP. V was shortened by 5 bases and J by 4 bases, with 19 bases between the two germline ends. The CDR3 DNA sequence: TGTGCTAGTGGTATGAGCCGGGACATCGGCCCAGATACGCAGTATTTT. This gives the protein CASGMSRDIGPDTQYF.

The gene calls are TRBV5-1 and TRBJ2-5; 9 bases are shared with TRBD2. Germline V CDR1 and CDR2: SGHRS, YFSETQ. V gave up 0 bases and J gave up 6 bases; unmatched junction bases: 9. CDR3 length: 16 residues. CDR3 bases: TGCGCCAGCAGCTTGGCTCGAGTAGCGGGAGACCAGACCCAGTACTTC. Protein product: CASSLARVAGDQTQYF. The whole variable domain, remainder taken from reference TRBV5-1 and TRBJ2-5, is KAGVTQTPRYLIKTRGQQVTLSCSPISGHRSVSWYQQTPGQGLQFLFEYFSETQRNKGNFPGRFSGRQFSNSRSEMNVSTLELGDSALYLCASSLARVAGDQTQYFGPGTRLLVL.

The chain uses TRBV28 and TRBJ1-5, with 10 bases identical to TRBD1. The germline gives CDR1 MDHEN, CDR2 SYDVKM. The length of the CDR3 is 14 residues. The V and J ends lost 9 bases and 3 bases, in that order; junction bases with no gene match: 5. Here the CDR3 DNA reads TGTGCCAGTGGGGACAGGGGCTACAATCAGCCCCAGCATTTT. This encodes CASGDRGYNQPQHF.

CDR3 DNA: TGCGCCAGCAGCCAAGCCACAGGGGGCCGGGGCACCGGGGAGCTGTTTTTT. Residues: CASSQATGGRGTGELFF. The gene calls are TRBV4-1 and TRBJ2-2, with TRBD1 identical over 9 bases. CDR1 and CDR2 (germline): MGHRA, YSYEKL. This CDR3 is built from 17 residues. V was clipped by 1 base and J by 4 bases; unmatched bases: 7.

The chain carries TRBV15 and TRBJ1-2, with 8 bases matching TRBD1. CDR1 and CDR2 (germline): LNHNV, YYDKDF (reference sequence). J was trimmed by 3 bases and V by 9 bases; bases with no gene match: 12. The CDR3 runs to 15 residues. The CDR3 sequence is CATRLQGGMDYGYTF. The CDR3 nucleotides read TGTGCCACTCGATTACAGGGGGGAATGGACTATGGCTACACCTTC.

V is TRBV12-5 and J is TRBJ2-7; D gene unclear. Trimming removed 5 bases from V and 6 bases from J, with 8 bases in between. From germline, CDR1 is LGHNT and CDR2 FRNRAP. The CDR3 loop spans 11 amino acids. This CDR3 is CASGASSEQYF. CDR3 DNA: TGTGCTAGTGGTGCCAGTTCCGAGCAGTACTTC.